This T cell receptor (beta chain) was captured in a study of cytomegalovirus exposure and HLA in healthy donors. Concerning this clone itself: Its antigen is as yet unknown.

Assay: immunoSEQ multiplex PCR; the TCRdb copy retains only in-frame clones and omits some. The table includes some 150,000 clones, 80% to 90% detected once. It was the approximately 120-subject validation cohort, separate from the roughly 700-subject first cohort, to which the donors belonged. Study-wide results and caveats: For most TCR sequences rarity was the rule, although some public TCRs occurred in many donors. Among the CMV-associated chains, three were confirmed in vitro as specific for CMV antigens. The classifier reportedly diagnosed cytomegalovirus status with high specificity and sensitivity.

The V gene's germline CDR1 is LGHNA and CDR2 YSLEER. Trimming cost V 0 bases and J 4 bases, with 15 bases left between them. The CDR3 spans 16 residues. This clonotype was sampled from a man between 18 and 29 years old in good health and CMV-seropositive. The sample was PBMCs. The chain has TRBV4-3 and TRBJ2-5; D gene unclear. The CDR3 here is CASSQDSGPPGETQYF. Here the CDR3 DNA reads TGCGCCAGCAGCCAAGATTCAGGCCCGCCCGGAGAGACCCAGTACTTC.